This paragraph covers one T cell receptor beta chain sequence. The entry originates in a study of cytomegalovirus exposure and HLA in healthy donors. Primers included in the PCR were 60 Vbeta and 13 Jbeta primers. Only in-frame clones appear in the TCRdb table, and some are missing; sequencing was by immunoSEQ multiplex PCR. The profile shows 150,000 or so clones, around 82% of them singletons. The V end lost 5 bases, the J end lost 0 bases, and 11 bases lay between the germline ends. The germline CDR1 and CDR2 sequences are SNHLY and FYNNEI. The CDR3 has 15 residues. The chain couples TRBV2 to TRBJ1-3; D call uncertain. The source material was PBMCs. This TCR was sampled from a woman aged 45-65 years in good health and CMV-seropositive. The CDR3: CASSFRGASGNTIYF. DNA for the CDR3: TGTGCCAGCAGTTTTCGGGGAGCCTCTGGAAACACCATATATTTT.